This record covers a single T cell receptor beta chain. CDR1 is LNHNV and CDR2 is YYDKDF in the germline V gene (reference sequence). This CDR3 has 14 amino acids. The V and J ends lost 4 bases and 4 bases respectively, with 11 bases between them. The data were obtained in a study of OX40 agonist ivuxolimab in advanced cancers. Whole-study context: Ivuxolimab, an antibody that agonizes OX40 (CD134), was administered to the patients.

Repertoires were generated with immunoSEQ multiplex PCR, while TCRdb's copy carries only in-frame clones and drops some. Of roughly 70,000 clones listed, 80% to 90% were seen once; the top ten hold over 2%. The clonotype comes from an adult with an advanced solid tumor such as melanoma, head and neck, liver or kidney cancer. The rearrangement links TRBV15 to TRBJ2-1; D possibly matches TRBD1 or TRBD2 (6 bases each). The sequencing here drew on CD4+ or CD8+ T cells sorted from blood, taken in a trial of the OX40 agonist ivuxolimab. For the CDR3, the DNA is TGTGCCACCAGCATCCCGGGGGCGTACAATGAGCAGTTCTTC. Translating gives CATSIPGAYNEQFF.